This T cell receptor (beta chain) was captured in a study of T cell changes during pregnancy in multiple sclerosis. This clone was seen a few times. Trimming left V 2 bases short and J 2 bases short, with 10 bases between. The germline V gene encodes CDR1 SGHTS and CDR2 YDEGEE. The CDR3 is made up of 14 amino acids. Assay used: immunoSEQ multiplex PCR; TCRdb lists only in-frame clones, some missing. The profile shows tens of thousands of clones, 88% of them singletons. This TCR was recovered from a female donor with multiple sclerosis, enrolled in a pregnancy study. The J gene is TRBJ1-2, the V gene TRBV5-8; tentatively, D is TRBD1 (5 bases). The sequencing here drew on peripheral blood, taken before pregnancy. CDR3 sequence (DNA): TGTGCCAGCAGCTTCAGGGTTATCAACTATGGCTACACCTTC. It encodes CASSFRVINYGYTF.